This TCR beta chain was found in a study of early T cells in non-severe SARS-CoV-2 infection. At the level of the study: Sequencing input comprised bulk RNA from unsorted whole blood; chain pairing was not available.

Whole-study findings and limits: Clonotype matching in VDJdb favored anti-spike CD8 responses and did not capture private and CD4 specificities.

cDNA molecules, individually, were tagged with unique molecular identifiers. TCRdb called the 5' RACE reads again in MiXCR, with one record for every CDR3 protein. The sample yields some 40,000 distinct CDR3 sequences, around 6.3% seen once. This CDR3 comprises 11 residues. Trimming stripped 4 bases from V and 9 bases from J, with 10 bases between. Per the germline V gene, CDR1 is SGHDN and CDR2 is FVKESK. This clonotype was found many times. Antigen specificity is unknown. This sample comprised whole blood, obtained at baseline. The rearrangement joins TRBV14 to TRBJ2-7, with unresolved D. The receptor's source is an adult who was a healthcare worker with PCR-confirmed SARS-CoV-2 infection or an uninfected control (not recorded which). The CDR3 spells CASSPGRGQYF. The DNA of the CDR3 is TGTGCCAGCAGCCCCGGTCGAGGGCAGTACTTC.